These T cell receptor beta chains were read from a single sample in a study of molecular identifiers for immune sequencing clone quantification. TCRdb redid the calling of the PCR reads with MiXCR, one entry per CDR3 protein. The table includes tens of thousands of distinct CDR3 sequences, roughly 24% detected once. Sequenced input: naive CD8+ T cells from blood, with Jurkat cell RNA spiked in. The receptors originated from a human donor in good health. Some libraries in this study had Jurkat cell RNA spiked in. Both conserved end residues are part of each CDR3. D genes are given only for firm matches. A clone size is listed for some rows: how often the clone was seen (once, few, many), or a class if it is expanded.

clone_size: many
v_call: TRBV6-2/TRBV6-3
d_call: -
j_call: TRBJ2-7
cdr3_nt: TGTGCCAGCAGTTACGGGTGGGGTCCCTACGAGCAGTACTTC
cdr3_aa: CASSYGWGPYEQYF

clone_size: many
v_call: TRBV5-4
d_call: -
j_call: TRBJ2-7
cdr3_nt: TGTGCCAGCAGAGTTGGAGGGATGGACGAGCAGTACTTC
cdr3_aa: CASRVGGMDEQYF

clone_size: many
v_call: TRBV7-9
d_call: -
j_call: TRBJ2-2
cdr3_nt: TGTGCCAGCAGCCTACCAATAGGAGCGAACACCGGGGAGCTGTTTTTT
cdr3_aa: CASSLPIGANTGELFF

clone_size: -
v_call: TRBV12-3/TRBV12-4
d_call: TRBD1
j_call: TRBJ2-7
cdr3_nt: TGTGCCAGCAGTTTGGGACAGGTGACCTACGAGCAGTACTTC
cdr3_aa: CASSLGQVTYEQYF

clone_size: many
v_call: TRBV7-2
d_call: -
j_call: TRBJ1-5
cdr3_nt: TGTGCCAGCAGCTTTGGATTGAATCAGCCCCAGCATTTT
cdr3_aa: CASSFGLNQPQHF

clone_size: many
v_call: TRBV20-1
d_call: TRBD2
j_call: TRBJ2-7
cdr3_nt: TGCAGTGCCAGCCGGACTAGCGGGAGCCCCCAGGCCTACGAGCAGTACTTC
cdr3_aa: CSASRTSGSPQAYEQYF

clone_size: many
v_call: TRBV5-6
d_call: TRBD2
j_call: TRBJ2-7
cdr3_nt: TGTGCCAGCAGCGACGGACTAGCGGGATCCTACGAGCAGTACTTC
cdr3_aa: CASSDGLAGSYEQYF

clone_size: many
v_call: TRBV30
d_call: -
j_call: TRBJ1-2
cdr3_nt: TGTGCCTGGACCCCGGCCAGCCCGGTGGAGGGCTACACCTTC
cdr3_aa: CAWTPASPVEGYTF

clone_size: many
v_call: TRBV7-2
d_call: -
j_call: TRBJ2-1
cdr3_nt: TGTGCCAGCAGCCTAGAGGGACTGGAGCAGTTCTTC
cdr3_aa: CASSLEGLEQFF

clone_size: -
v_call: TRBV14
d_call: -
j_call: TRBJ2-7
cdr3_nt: TGTGCCAGCAGCCATGATCAGGGGGGGTACGAGCAGTACTTC
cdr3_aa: CASSHDQGGYEQYF

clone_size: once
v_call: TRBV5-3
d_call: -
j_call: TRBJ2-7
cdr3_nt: TGTGCCAGCAGCTTCCGGGGGGCCTACGCGCAGTACTTC
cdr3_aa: CASSFRGAYAQYF

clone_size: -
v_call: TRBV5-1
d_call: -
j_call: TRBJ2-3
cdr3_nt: TGCGCCAGCAGCTTGTATCTCACAGATACGCAGTATTTT
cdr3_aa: CASSLYLTDTQYF